This note documents a single T cell receptor (beta chain) sequence. The CDR3 loop spans 13 amino acids. V was cut by 1 base and J by 6 bases, with 6 bases left in between. The germline V gene encodes CDR1 MGHRA and CDR2 YSYEKL. This entry belongs to a study of T cell changes during pregnancy in multiple sclerosis. The table came from immunoSEQ multiplex PCR; TCRdb's copy has only in-frame clones and leaves some out. This sample carries tens of thousands of clones, almost 95% of them seen once, and the ten largest clones take approximately 3%. This TCR came from a female donor in good health, enrolled as a control in a pregnancy study. V is TRBV4-1 and J is TRBJ2-2; no definite D call. Sequencing used CD8+ T cells from peripheral blood mononuclear cells, obtained in the third trimester of pregnancy. The CDR3: CASSQVGAGELFF. The CDR3 nucleotides are TGCGCCAGCAGCCAAGTTGGAGCCGGGGAGCTGTTTTTT.